This T cell receptor (beta chain) was observed in a study of cytomegalovirus exposure and HLA in healthy donors. Study findings and constraints: A later look showed TCR association rates differing by HLA locus, highest for DRB1 and lowest for HLA-C. Per a prior analysis, the majority of TCR beta V segments were productive roughly 90% or roughly 30% of the time.

Germline V gene lookup returns CDR1 SQVTM and CDR2 ANQGSEA. V was clipped by 4 bases and J by 6 bases, with 13 bases between them. The CDR3 totals 13 residues. With 60 Vbeta and 13 Jbeta primers, the PCR was carried out. The assay was immunoSEQ multiplex PCR, and TCRdb's table has in-frame clones only and misses some. This table holds 90,000 to 120,000 clones. A word on this clone: Its target is not known.

V gene TRBV29-1 combines with J gene TRBJ2-1; D not resolved. Sequences were obtained from PBMCs. The TCR comes from a man in his fifties in good health and CMV-seronegative. CDR3 sequence: CSVATTGFNEQFF. The CDR3 DNA sequence: TGCAGCGTTGCCACTACCGGATTCAATGAGCAGTTCTTC.